This paragraph reports one T cell receptor (beta chain). No antigen is known for it. Germline V gene data show CDR1 as MNHEY and CDR2 as SMNVEV (reference sequence). This CDR3 has 14 residues. Between the trimmed V and J ends, which lost 0 bases and 9 bases, there was a span of 12 bases. The data belong to a study of graft-versus-host responses after intestinal transplantation. About the study: Every recipient had anti-thymocyte globulin induction and 2 to 3 years of tacrolimus plus steroids. Study results and limitations: High graft-versus-host to host-versus-graft T cell clonal ratios marked allografts of patients with graft-donor macrochimerism.

The method was immunoSEQ multiplex PCR; TCRdb's version includes in-frame clones alone and lacks a portion of them. Of about 64,000 clones in the sample, 90% were seen once. The chain joins TRBV27 to TRBJ1-3, with D tentatively TRBD1 (5 bases). The clonotype was recovered from a human donor who was the organ donor for an intestinal transplant. The sample was unstimulated CD8+ T cells sorted from spleen or lymph node cells, taken before transplant. The CDR3 bases are TGTGCCAGCAGTTTATCGGGACCGACTAGCACCATATATTTT. Amino acids: CASSLSGPTSTIYF.